This TCR beta chain originates from a study of T cell repertoires in cytomegalovirus infection. The CDR3 spans 13 residues. Trimming removed 6 bases at V and 6 bases at J, with 14 bases between. From germline, CDR1 is SGHVS and CDR2 FNYEAQ. Regarding this clonotype: Its matching antigen is unknown.

TCRdb independently ran MiXCR on the reads; one entry per CDR3 protein. This repertoire shows some 590,000 distinct CDR3 sequences, around two fifths found once; its top ten account for around 46%. Sequenced material: cultured PBMCs, taken from culture after CMV antigen stimulation. The sequence was obtained from a human donor in good health (CMV status not recorded). Some clones in this sample may be carry-over from other donors' samples. The V gene is TRBV7-6, the J gene TRBJ1-1; D possibly corresponds to TRBD1 (6 bases). The CDR3 DNA follows: TGTGCCAGCAGTTTTACAGGGAGCGCTGAAGCTTTCTTT. Amino acid sequence: CASSFTGSAEAFF.